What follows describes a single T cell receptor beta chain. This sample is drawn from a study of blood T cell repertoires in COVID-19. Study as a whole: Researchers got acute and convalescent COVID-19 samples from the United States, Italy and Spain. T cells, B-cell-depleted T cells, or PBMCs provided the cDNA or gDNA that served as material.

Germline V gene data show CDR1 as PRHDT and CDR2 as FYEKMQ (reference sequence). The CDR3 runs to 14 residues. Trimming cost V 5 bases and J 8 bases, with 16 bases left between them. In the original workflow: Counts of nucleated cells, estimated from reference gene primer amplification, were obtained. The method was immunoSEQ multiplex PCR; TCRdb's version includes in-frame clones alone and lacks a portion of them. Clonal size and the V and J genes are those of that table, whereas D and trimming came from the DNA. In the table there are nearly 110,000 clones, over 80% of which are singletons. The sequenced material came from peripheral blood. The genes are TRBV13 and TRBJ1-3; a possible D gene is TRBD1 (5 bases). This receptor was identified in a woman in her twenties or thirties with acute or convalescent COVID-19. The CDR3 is CASSSRGGGDTIYF. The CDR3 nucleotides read TGTGCCAGCAGCAGCCGGGGCGGGGGAGACACCATATATTTT.